A selection of T cell receptor beta chains follows, all from one sample in a study of spatial heterogeneity in lung cancer. TCRdb reanalysed the 5' RACE reads using MiXCR and keeps one entry per CDR3 protein. The repertoire holds thousands of distinct CDR3 sequences, with approximately 7% as singletons. The source was lung tumor tissue, collected at surgery. The source of these receptors is a male donor with early-stage non-small cell lung cancer. Each CDR3 is given with its conserved first and last residue. The order of the fields is V gene, clone size, J gene, D gene, CDR3 DNA, CDR3 protein. D genes are given only for firm matches. A row's size may be missing; if present it is once, few, many or a size class.

v_gene: TRBV7-2; abundance: many; j_gene: TRBJ2-7; d_gene: TRBD1; CDR3nt: TGTGCCAGCAGCCGGACAGGGACCTACGAGCAGTACTTC; CDR3aa: CASSRTGTYEQYF
v_gene: TRBV7-9; abundance: NA; j_gene: TRBJ2-7; d_gene: NA; CDR3nt: TGTGCCAGCAGCTTAGAATTTTCCCCGCGTCCCTACGAGCAGTACTTC; CDR3aa: CASSLEFSPRPYEQYF
v_gene: TRBV24-1; abundance: many; j_gene: TRBJ2-4; d_gene: NA; CDR3nt: TGTGCCACCAGTGATACCCGGGGATTAGCCAAAAACATTCAGTACTTC; CDR3aa: CATSDTRGLAKNIQYF
v_gene: TRBV5-1; abundance: many; j_gene: TRBJ2-1; d_gene: TRBD2; CDR3nt: TGCGCCAGCAGCGGCGGGACTAGCGGTTTTATAAGCTCCTACAATGAGCAGTTCTTC; CDR3aa: CASSGGTSGFISSYNEQFF
v_gene: TRBV4-3; abundance: many; j_gene: TRBJ2-1; d_gene: TRBD2; CDR3nt: TGCGCCAGCAGCCAAGATCCCGGGACTAGCGGGAGAACTCGTGGCGGTGAGCAGTTCTTC; CDR3aa: CASSQDPGTSGRTRGGEQFF
v_gene: TRBV4-3; abundance: medium-sized; j_gene: TRBJ1-1; d_gene: NA; CDR3nt: TGCGCCAGCAGCCTTAAGATGGGCGGAAACACTGAAGCTTTCTTT; CDR3aa: CASSLKMGGNTEAFF
v_gene: TRBV12-3/TRBV12-4; abundance: many; j_gene: TRBJ1-6; d_gene: TRBD1; CDR3nt: TGTGCCAGCAGTGAGGCGCGGGACAGGGGTTTCGCACCCCTCCACTTT; CDR3aa: CASSEARDRGFAPLHF
v_gene: TRBV25-1; abundance: medium-sized; j_gene: TRBJ2-3; d_gene: TRBD2; CDR3nt: TGTGCCAGCAGTCAAGCCTGGGGGGGAGGACCCACAGATACGCAGTATTTT; CDR3aa: CASSQAWGGGPTDTQYF
v_gene: TRBV12-3/TRBV12-4; abundance: medium-sized; j_gene: TRBJ2-6; d_gene: NA; CDR3nt: TGTGCCAGCAGTAGGGGCTCTGGGGCCAACGTCCTGACTTTC; CDR3aa: CASSRGSGANVLTF
v_gene: TRBV20-1; abundance: many; j_gene: TRBJ1-2; d_gene: NA; CDR3nt: TGCAGTGCTAGACCACCCGTAAGGTCGCATGGCTACACCTTC; CDR3aa: CSARPPVRSHGYTF
v_gene: TRBV6-2/TRBV6-3; abundance: many; j_gene: TRBJ2-7; d_gene: TRBD2; CDR3nt: TGTGCCAGCAGTCGCGGACTAGCGGTGAGCTCCTACGAGCAGTACTTC; CDR3aa: CASSRGLAVSSYEQYF
v_gene: TRBV20-1; abundance: many; j_gene: TRBJ1-5; d_gene: NA; CDR3nt: TGCAGTGCTAGAGATTCCGGGATAGATCAGCCCCAGCATTTT; CDR3aa: CSARDSGIDQPQHF
v_gene: TRBV30; abundance: medium-sized; j_gene: TRBJ2-5; d_gene: NA; CDR3nt: TGTGCCTGGAGTATAGCGAGGTCAGGGACCCAGTACTTC; CDR3aa: CAWSIARSGTQYF
v_gene: TRBV7-3; abundance: medium-sized; j_gene: TRBJ1-2; d_gene: NA; CDR3nt: TGTGCCAGCAGCTTAGGGGGCAGCTCTGGCTACACCTTC; CDR3aa: CASSLGGSSGYTF
v_gene: TRBV6-4; abundance: many; j_gene: TRBJ2-1; d_gene: NA; CDR3nt: TGTGCCAGCAGTGAGGGCGGGCGTTACAATGAGCAGTTCTTC; CDR3aa: CASSEGGRYNEQFF
v_gene: TRBV2; abundance: medium-sized; j_gene: TRBJ2-3; d_gene: TRBD2; CDR3nt: TGTGCCAGCAGCCCTACTAGCGGGAGAGGTTGGACGCAGTATTTT; CDR3aa: CASSPTSGRGWTQYF
v_gene: TRBV27; abundance: few; j_gene: TRBJ2-4; d_gene: TRBD1; CDR3nt: TGTGCCAGCAGTTTATCCGGACAGGGCATTCAGTACTTC; CDR3aa: CASSLSGQGIQYF